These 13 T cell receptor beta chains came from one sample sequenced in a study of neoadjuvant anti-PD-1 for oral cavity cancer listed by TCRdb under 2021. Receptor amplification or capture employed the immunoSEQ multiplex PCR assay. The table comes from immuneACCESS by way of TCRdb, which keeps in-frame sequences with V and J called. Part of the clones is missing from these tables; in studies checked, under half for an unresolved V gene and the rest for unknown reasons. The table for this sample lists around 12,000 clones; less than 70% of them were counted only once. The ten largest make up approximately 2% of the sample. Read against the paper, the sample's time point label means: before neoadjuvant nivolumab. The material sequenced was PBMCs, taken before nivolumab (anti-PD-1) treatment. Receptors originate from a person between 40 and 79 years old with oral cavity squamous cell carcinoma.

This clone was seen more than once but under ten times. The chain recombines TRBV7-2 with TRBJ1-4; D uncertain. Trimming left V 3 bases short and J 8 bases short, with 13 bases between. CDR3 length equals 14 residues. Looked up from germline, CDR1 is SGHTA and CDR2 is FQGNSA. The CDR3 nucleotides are TGTGCCAGCAGCTTGGGAGGGTTTGGAGAAAAACTGTTTTTT. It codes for CASSLGGFGEKLFF.

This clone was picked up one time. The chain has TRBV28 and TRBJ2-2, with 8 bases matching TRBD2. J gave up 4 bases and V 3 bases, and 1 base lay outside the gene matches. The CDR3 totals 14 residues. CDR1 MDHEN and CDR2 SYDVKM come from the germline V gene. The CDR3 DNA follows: TGTGCCAGCAGTTTCACTAGCGGCACCGGGGAGCTGTTTTTT. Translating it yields CASSFTSGTGELFF.

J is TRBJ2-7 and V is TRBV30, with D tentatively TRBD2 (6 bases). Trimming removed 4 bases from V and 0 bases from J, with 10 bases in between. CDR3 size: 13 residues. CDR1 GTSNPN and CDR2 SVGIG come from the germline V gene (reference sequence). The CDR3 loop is CAWKAGRSYEQYF. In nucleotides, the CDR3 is TGTGCCTGGAAGGCGGGACGCTCCTACGAGCAGTACTTC.

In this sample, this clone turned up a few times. CDR3 protein: CASTQEHVSGANVLTF. The CDR3 DNA follows: TGTGCCAGCACTCAAGAACACGTCTCTGGGGCCAACGTCCTGACTTTC. The chain uses TRBV2 and TRBJ2-6; D is undetermined. The germline CDR1 and CDR2 sequences are SNHLY and FYNNEI. The V gene lost 7 bases and the J gene lost 0 bases, with 13 bases spanning the gap. The CDR3 is made up of 16 amino acids.

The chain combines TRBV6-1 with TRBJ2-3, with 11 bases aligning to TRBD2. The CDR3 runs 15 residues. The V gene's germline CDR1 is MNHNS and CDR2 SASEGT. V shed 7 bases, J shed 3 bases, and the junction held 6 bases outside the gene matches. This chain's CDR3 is CASNPLAGGTDTQYF. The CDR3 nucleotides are TGTGCCAGCAACCCTCTAGCGGGGGGTACAGATACGCAGTATTTT.

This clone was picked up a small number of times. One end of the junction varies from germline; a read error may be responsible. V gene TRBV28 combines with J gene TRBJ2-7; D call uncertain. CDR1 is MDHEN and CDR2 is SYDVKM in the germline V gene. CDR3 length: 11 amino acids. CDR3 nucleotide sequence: TGTGCCAGCAGTTCGACGATAAGAAGGGCCTTC. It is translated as CASSSTIRRAF.

CDR3 protein: CASSVVGLGNTIYF. The CDR3 DNA is TGTGCCAGCAGTGTGGTCGGCCTCGGAAACACCATATATTTT. J is TRBJ1-3 and V is TRBV2; no reliable D call. Germline V lookup: CDR1 SNHLY, CDR2 FYNNEI. The CDR3 has 14 residues. Trimming removed 4 bases at V and 4 bases at J, with 11 bases between.

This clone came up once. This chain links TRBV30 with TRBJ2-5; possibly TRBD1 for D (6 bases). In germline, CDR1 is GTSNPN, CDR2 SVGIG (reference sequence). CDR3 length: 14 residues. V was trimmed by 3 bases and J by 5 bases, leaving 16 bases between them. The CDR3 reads CAWSQKGVWETQYF. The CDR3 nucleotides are TGTGCCTGGAGCCAAAAGGGGGTCTGGGAGACCCAGTACTTC.

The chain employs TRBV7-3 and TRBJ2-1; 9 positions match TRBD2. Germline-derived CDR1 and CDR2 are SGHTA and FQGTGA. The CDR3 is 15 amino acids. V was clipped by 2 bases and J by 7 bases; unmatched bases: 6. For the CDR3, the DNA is TGTGCCAGCAGCTTAGCCGGGACTAGCCTTAATGAGCAGTTCTTC. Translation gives CASSLAGTSLNEQFF.

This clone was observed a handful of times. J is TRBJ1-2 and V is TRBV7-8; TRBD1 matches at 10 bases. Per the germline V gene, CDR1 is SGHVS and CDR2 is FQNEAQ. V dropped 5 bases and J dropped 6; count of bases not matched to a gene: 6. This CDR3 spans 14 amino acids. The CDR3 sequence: CASSLTGQGDGYTF. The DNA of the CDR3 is TGTGCCAGCAGCCTGACTGGACAGGGGGATGGCTACACCTTC.

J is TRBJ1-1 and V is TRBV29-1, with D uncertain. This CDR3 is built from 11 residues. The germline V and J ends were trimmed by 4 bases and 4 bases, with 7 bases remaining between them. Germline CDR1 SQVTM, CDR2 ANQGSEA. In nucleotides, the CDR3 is TGCAGCGTTGGGGGAGGCACTGAAGCTTTCTTT. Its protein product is CSVGGGTEAFF.

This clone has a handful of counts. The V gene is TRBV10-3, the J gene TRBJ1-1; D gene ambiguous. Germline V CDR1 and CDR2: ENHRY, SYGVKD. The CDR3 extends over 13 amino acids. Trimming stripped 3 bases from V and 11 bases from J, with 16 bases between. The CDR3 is CAISDLGEGDAFF. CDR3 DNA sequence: TGTGCCATCAGTGATCTCGGGGAAGGTGATGCTTTCTTT.

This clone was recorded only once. This CDR3 reads CSVGTGGRGYEQYF. For the CDR3, the DNA is TGCAGCGTGGGGACAGGGGGCAGAGGCTACGAGCAGTACTTC. This chain connects TRBV29-1 to TRBJ2-7; TRBD1 matches at 12 bases. The V segment lost 6 bases and the J segment 3 bases; nucleotides outside the gene matches: 6. The CDR3 has 14 residues. CDR1 is SQVTM and CDR2 is ANQGSEA in the germline V gene.